This T cell receptor beta chain was identified during a study of identical twins. This CDR3 is 16 amino acids long. V shed 6 bases and J 7 bases; nucleotides not matched to a gene: 13. Looked up from germline, CDR1 is WSHSY and CDR2 is SAAADI. Of note for this clonotype: Its antigen is unknown.

TCRdb independently ran MiXCR on the 5' RACE reads; one entry per CDR3 protein. This table holds approximately 600,000 distinct CDR3 sequences, 7.1% found once. Whole-study findings and limits: Sequences that were beta out-of-frame showed weaker excess twin sharing. Partly confounded zero-insertion analyses could result from invariant MAIT and iNKT cells. Beta clonotypes that were abundant in cord blood contained fewer insertions, a pattern absent from memory repertoires.

The same data also contributed to another study, on yellow fever vaccine responses in identical twins.

The sequencing sample was made of PBMCs. The gene calls are TRBV10-2 and TRBJ2-3; 10 bases line up with TRBD2. The sequence was collected from a woman between 18 and 30 years old in good health. DNA for the CDR3: TGCGCCAGCAGACCTCAGAGCGGGGGGGCCGGGTATACGCAGTATTTT. It codes for CASRPQSGGAGYTQYF.